This note documents a single T cell receptor (beta chain) sequence. Its antigen is not identified. The sample belongs to a study of CD8 T cells in Susac syndrome. Study background: Active disease was present in six of the sequenced Susac syndrome patients, and remission in fewer than 10. When their blood was taken, patients with Susac syndrome were therapy-naive, taking corticosteroids, or taking intravenous immunoglobulin alone. Findings and limits, study-wide: CD4+ repertoires of Susac syndrome patients lacked detectable clonal expansion.

V dropped 4 bases and J dropped 11 bases, with 13 bases sitting between them. This CDR3 spans 12 amino acids. Germline V gene lookup returns CDR1 SGHDT and CDR2 YYEEEE. RNA amounts of about 0.5 to 1 ug underwent reverse transcription with random hexamers. One entry per CDR3 protein, called by TCRdb with MiXCR from the immunoSEQ multiplex PCR reads. The table includes about 160,000 distinct CDR3 sequences, about 96% detected once. While CD8+ and CD4+ T cells were isolated negatively, TEMRA cells were enriched by FACS. This sequence was found in a human donor with Susac syndrome. The specimen sequenced was CD4+ T cells from PBMCs. The V call is TRBV5-6, the J call TRBJ2-4; D may be TRBD1 (6 bases). For the CDR3, the DNA is TGTGCCAGCAGCGAGGGGGAAGGTGTTCAGTACTTC. Translating gives CASSEGEGVQYF.